The next 20 T cell receptor beta chains were all read from a single sample in a study of cytomegalovirus exposure and HLA in healthy donors. The PCR ran on 60 Vbeta and 13 Jbeta primers. Assay used: immunoSEQ multiplex PCR; TCRdb lists only in-frame clones, some missing. The repertoire holds roughly 100,000 clones, with roughly 80% as singletons. Sequencing used PBMCs. These receptors all stem from a woman in her thirties or forties in good health and CMV-seronegative.

V and J are TRBV6-1 and TRBJ2-1; 10 positions match TRBD2. The CDR3 consists of 15 residues. Losses at the gene ends were 3 bases for V and 9 bases for J; bases not matched to a gene: 8. Germline CDR1 is MNHNS and CDR2 is SASEGT. The CDR3 DNA sequence: TGTGCCAGCAGTGATGTCAGCGGGAGGGCCATTGAGCAGTTCTTC. Protein product: CASSDVSGRAIEQFF.

The chain joins TRBV6-5 to TRBJ1-1; D possibly corresponds to TRBD1 (5 bases). The CDR3 is 14 amino acids. V was cut by 4 bases and J by 4 bases, with 13 bases left in between. Germline-derived CDR1 and CDR2 are MNHEY and SVGAGI. Here the CDR3 DNA reads TGTGCCAGCAGTTTCGACAGCACTCGCACTGAAGCTTTCTTT. Its translation is CASSFDSTRTEAFF.

This chain uses TRBV9 with TRBJ1-2; 7 positions match TRBD1. V lost 0 bases to trimming and J lost 5 bases; unmatched junction nucleotides: 7. The CDR3 is 15 amino acids. CDR1 and CDR2 (germline): SGDLS, YYNGEE. In nucleotides, the CDR3 is TGTGCCAGCAGCGTAGGGGGGACAGCCTCTTATGGCTACACCTTC. Protein product: CASSVGGTASYGYTF.

The chain carries TRBV18 and TRBJ2-1; 10 positions agree with TRBD2. Germline CDR1 reads KGHSH; CDR2 reads LQKENI. Germline trimming cut 3 bases from V and 4 bases from J; bases unmatched to any gene: 6. There are 16 residues in the CDR3. DNA of the CDR3: TGTGCCAGCTCACCTTTAGCGGGAGGTGGGTACAATGAGCAGTTCTTC. Its protein product is CASSPLAGGGYNEQFF.

The chain combines TRBV9 with TRBJ2-7, with D possibly matching TRBD1 (5 bases). This CDR3 has 15 residues. Germline V gives CDR1 SGDLS, CDR2 YYNGEE. Between the trimmed V and J ends, which lost 0 bases and 0 bases, there was a span of 10 bases. The DNA of the CDR3 is TGTGCCAGCAGCGTAGAAGGGGTCCCCTCCTACGAGCAGTACTTC. Amino acid sequence: CASSVEGVPSYEQYF.

As concerns this clone: The sample carries other DNA sequences with the same CDR3. The rearrangement links TRBV7-3 to TRBJ1-1; tentative D call: TRBD1 (6 bases). Trimming pared 0 bases from V and 4 bases from J, leaving 6 bases between. Looked up from germline, CDR1 is SGHTA and CDR2 is FQGTGA. CDR3 length: 13 residues. Here the CDR3 reads CASSLTGGTEAFF. The CDR3 region has the DNA TGTGCCAGCAGCTTAACAGGGGGCACTGAAGCTTTCTTT.

The V and J genes are TRBV7-9 and TRBJ2-7; TRBD2 aligns across 9 bases. V was pared by 7 bases and J by 6 bases, with 4 bases of the junction left unmatched. Germline CDR1 SEHNR, CDR2 FQNEAQ (reference sequence). The CDR3 spans 12 residues. As DNA, the CDR3 is TGTGCCAGCACGCGGGAGGGCCCCGAGCAGTACTTC. Protein: CASTREGPEQYF.

This clone has more than one count but fewer than ten. V usage is TRBV4-3 and J usage is TRBJ1-5; D is ambiguous. From germline, CDR1 is LGHNA and CDR2 YSLEER. The CDR3 sequence is 15 residues long. V was pared by 0 bases and J by 3 bases, with 9 bases between. Written as DNA, the CDR3 is TGCGCCAGCAGCCAAGAATGGCAGGACAATCAGCCCCAGCATTTT. Protein product: CASSQEWQDNQPQHF.

The chain uses TRBV6-5 and TRBJ1-5; no firm D call. The CDR3 has 12 residues. V was pared by 5 bases and J by 5 bases, with 7 bases between. Germline lookup yields CDR1 MNHEY and CDR2 SVGAGI. The CDR3 coding sequence is TGTGCCAGCAGTGAAAGAGATCAGCCCCAGCATTTT. It codes for CASSERDQPQHF.

The gene calls are TRBV6-5 and TRBJ1-1; D is possibly TRBD1 (6 bases). The germline V gene encodes CDR1 MNHEY and CDR2 SVGAGI. The CDR3 consists of 12 residues. Trimming took 2 bases from V and 8 from J, leaving 9 bases between them. The CDR3 nucleotides are TGTGCCAGCAGTTACCCAGGGGCCGAAGCTTTCTTT. This sequence encodes CASSYPGAEAFF.

The gene calls are TRBV27 and TRBJ2-5; 10 bases agree with TRBD1. CDR1 is MNHEY and CDR2 is SMNVEV in the germline V gene (reference sequence). Germline trimming cut 10 bases from V and 5 bases from J; bases unmatched to any gene: 13. This CDR3 has 15 amino acids. CDR3 coding DNA: TGTGCCACCCAACCTGACAGGGGGCGGGTGGAGACCCAGTACTTC. It yields the protein CATQPDRGRVETQYF.

This clone was picked up one time. The chain employs TRBV5-4 and TRBJ1-2; D possibly corresponds to TRBD1 (5 bases). In germline, CDR1 is SGHNT, CDR2 YYREEE (reference sequence). V was shortened by 4 bases and J by 8 bases, with 21 bases between the two germline ends. The CDR3 extends over 15 amino acids. CDR3 sequence reads: CASSTLGLSSVGYTF. In DNA form, the CDR3 reads TGTGCCAGCAGCACATTGGGACTGTCCTCGGTGGGCTACACCTTC.

This chain connects TRBV18 to TRBJ2-7; D uncertain. This CDR3 is 15 amino acids long. V dropped 3 bases and J dropped 2 bases, with 14 bases sitting between them. CDR1 is KGHSH and CDR2 is LQKENI in the germline V gene. The DNA of the CDR3 is TGTGCCAGCTCACCCTATCTCCCCGCCGCCTACGAGCAGTACTTC. Residues: CASSPYLPAAYEQYF.

The chain is built from TRBV27 and TRBJ1-1, with TRBD1 matching over 7 bases. Germline V gene data show CDR1 as MNHEY and CDR2 as SMNVEV (reference sequence). The CDR3 consists of 14 residues. Unmatched junction bases numbered 9, after V lost 4 bases and J lost 7 bases. In DNA, the CDR3 is TGTGCCAGCAGTTCCAGGGGGAAGGGGCTTGAAGCTTTCTTT. Protein product: CASSSRGKGLEAFF.

The genes are TRBV27 and TRBJ2-5; weak D call: TRBD2 (6 bases). The germline V and J ends were trimmed by 1 base and 5 bases, with 11 bases remaining between them. Germline V gene sequence: CDR1 MNHEY, CDR2 SMNVEV (reference sequence). This CDR3 comprises 14 residues. In DNA form, the CDR3 reads TGTGCCAGCAGTTTATGGGGCGGGGAGGAGACCCAGTACTTC. This gives the protein CASSLWGGEETQYF.

This chain connects TRBV6-5 to TRBJ2-7; 8 bases are shared with TRBD1. Germline CDR1 reads MNHEY; CDR2 reads SVGAGI. With V trimmed by 6 bases and J by 5 bases, 9 bases remained unmatched. The CDR3 loop spans 14 amino acids. The CDR3 nucleotides read TGTGCCAGCAGCTTGACACAGGGGGGACACGAGCAGTACTTC. Its protein product is CASSLTQGGHEQYF.

The V and J genes are TRBV7-9 and TRBJ2-3, with a weak D call TRBD1 (6 bases). Germline V CDR1 and CDR2: SEHNR, FQNEAQ (reference sequence). The CDR3 spans 13 residues. V was cut by 3 bases and J by 5 bases, with 9 bases left in between. CDR3 in DNA: TGTGCCAGCAGCTTGCTACAGGGAGATACGCAGTATTTT. This encodes CASSLLQGDTQYF.

This clone was picked up a small number of times. The chain has TRBV5-4 and TRBJ1-4; 10 bases line up with TRBD1. V shed 2 bases, J shed 7 bases, and the junction held 2 bases outside the gene matches. The CDR3 has 14 residues. Germline CDR1 and CDR2: SGHNT and YYREEE (reference sequence). The CDR3 coding sequence is TGTGCCAGCAGCTTAGGGACAGGGGTTGAAAAACTGTTTTTT. This translates into CASSLGTGVEKLFF.

This chain links TRBV27 with TRBJ1-6; D ambiguous. The germline V gene encodes CDR1 MNHEY and CDR2 SMNVEV (reference sequence). The CDR3 is 17 residues long. Between the trimmed V and J ends, which lost 5 bases and 0 bases, there was a span of 14 bases. Here the CDR3 reads CASSPRVSSSYNSPLHF. Written as DNA, the CDR3 is TGTGCCAGCAGTCCCCGGGTCTCGAGCTCCTATAATTCACCCCTCCACTTT.

V and J are TRBV29-1 and TRBJ2-7; D call uncertain. CDR3 length: 13 residues. Per the germline V gene, CDR1 is SQVTM and CDR2 is ANQGSEA. DNA for the CDR3: TGCAGTCCACCGAGACTCCCCTTTTACGAGCAGTACTTC. It is translated as CSPPRLPFYEQYF.